The source of this TCR beta chain is a study of shared clonotypes between healthy human individuals. General observations from the study: Represented genetic and exposure-history diversity was restricted by having few donors.

At a deep level, the assay was run. Here immunoSEQ multiplex PCR was the method, and the copy in TCRdb shows in-frame clones only, minus some. The sample gives about 1.5 million clones, 95% to 99% of which show up once; roughly 0.4% is in the top ten. With regard to this clone: What it binds is unknown.

Germline V gene data show CDR1 as ENHRY and CDR2 as SYGVKD. CDR3 length: 13 amino acids. Trimming stripped 7 bases from V and 8 bases from J, with 15 bases between. Negatively enriched CD4+ T cells were divided by CD45RA into naive and memory. This chain joins TRBV10-3 and TRBJ2-1; D is undetermined. Sequencing was carried out using naive CD4+ T cells sorted from blood. Subset indicated: CD45RA+ positively selected. This receptor was identified in a man aged 25 to 40 in good health. The CDR3 nucleotides are TGTGCCATCACCCCTGGAGAGGTGGATGAGCAGTTCTTC. This translates into CAITPGEVDEQFF.